The sequence of this TCR beta chain was determined in a study of OX40 agonist ivuxolimab in advanced cancers. The table came from immunoSEQ multiplex PCR; TCRdb's copy has only in-frame clones and leaves some out. The sample lists about 13,000 clones; about 73% were seen once. Sequenced material: CD4+ or CD8+ T cells sorted from blood, taken in a trial of the OX40 agonist ivuxolimab. The source of this sequence is an adult with an advanced solid tumor such as melanoma, head and neck, liver or kidney cancer.

The CDR3: CASSITMNTEAFF. In nucleotides, the CDR3 is TGTGCCAGTAGTATAACCATGAACACTGAAGCTTTCTTT. The chain links TRBV19 to TRBJ1-1, with D unresolved. The V and J ends lost 2 bases and 0 bases respectively, with 4 bases between them. This CDR3 contains 13 residues. The V gene's germline CDR1 is LNHDA and CDR2 SQIVND (reference sequence).